Listed here are 20 T cell receptor beta chains from one sample, sequenced in a study of follicular helper T cells after annual influenza vaccination. TCRdb's copy holds only in-frame clones and misses some; the assay was immunoSEQ multiplex PCR. The sample yields about 5,300 clones, approximately 90% seen once. Time point here: 2013-2014 season, 7 days after vaccination. Sample: CXCR5+ CD38- circulating T follicular helper cells from blood, taken 7 days after influenza vaccination. Subset: circulating Tfh, non-naive CD4+CXCR5+PD-1+ (ICOS+CD38+ or ICOS-CD38-). Source of these receptors: an adult who received the influenza vaccine.

The genes are TRBV6-4 and TRBJ1-5; 7 bases fit TRBD1. The CDR3 has 15 amino acids. Germline values: CDR1 MRHNA, CDR2 SNTAGT. V was clipped by 6 bases and J by 4 bases; unmatched bases: 9. The CDR3 region is CASSVGQLSNQPQHF. DNA for the CDR3: TGTGCCAGCAGCGTGGGACAGCTCAGTAATCAGCCCCAGCATTTT.

This sequence joins TRBV15 and TRBJ1-5, with D perhaps TRBD1 (6 bases). This CDR3 spans 15 amino acids. CDR1 and CDR2 (germline): LNHNV, YYDKDF (reference sequence). Trimming cost V 3 bases and J 5 bases, with 14 bases left between them. CDR3 amino acids: CATSRGAGADQPQHF. The CDR3 DNA follows: TGTGCCACCAGCAGGGGGGCAGGGGCAGATCAGCCCCAGCATTTT.

The V call is TRBV29-1, the J call TRBJ2-3; a weak D match, TRBD1 (5 bases). V lost 7 bases, J lost 2 bases, and 19 bases lay in between. The CDR3 extends over 15 amino acids. Germline V gene sequence: CDR1 SQVTM, CDR2 ANQGSEA. The CDR3 DNA follows: TGCAGCGCCAAGACAGCGACATTTTCCACAGATACGCAGTATTTT. Protein product: CSAKTATFSTDTQYF.

This clone came up once. V is TRBV7-3 and J is TRBJ2-2; TRBD1 is a possible D gene (6 bases). CDR1 is SGHTA and CDR2 is FQGTGA in the germline V gene. This CDR3 is built from 15 residues. The germline V and J ends were trimmed by 5 bases and 4 bases, with 14 bases remaining between them. The DNA for the CDR3 is TGTGCCAGCAGCGCGCAACAGGGTCTCACCGGGGAGCTGTTTTTT. Amino acids: CASSAQQGLTGELFF.

The chain is built from TRBV13 and TRBJ2-3; 8 nucleotides line up with TRBD2. Germline CDR1 PRHDT, CDR2 FYEKMQ (reference sequence). Trimming took 5 bases from V and 4 from J; bases not matched to a gene: 20. This CDR3 spans 19 amino acids. This chain's CDR3 is CASSPDVAGGNRRADTQYF. CDR3 nucleotides: TGTGCCAGCAGCCCCGACGTCGCGGGAGGTAACCGGCGAGCAGATACGCAGTATTTT. Using reference TRBV13 and TRBJ2-3 for the parts outside the CDR3, the full variable domain is AAGVIQSPRHLIKEKRETATLKCYPIPRHDTVYWYQQGPGQDPQFLISFYEKMQSDKGSIPDRFSAQQFSDYHSELNMSSLELGDSALYFCASSPDVAGGNRRADTQYFGPGTRLTVL.

The chain uses TRBV5-8 and TRBJ2-5; 10 nucleotides align to TRBD1. The trim removed 6 bases at V and 2 bases at J, leaving 7 bases unmatched. The CDR3 sequence is 15 residues long. CDR1 and CDR2 from the germline V gene are SGHTS and YDEGEE. CDR3 coding DNA: TGTGCCAGCAACTCGGGACAGGGGCTACAAGAGACCCAGTACTTC. Translation: CASNSGQGLQETQYF.

The rearrangement joins TRBV7-9 to TRBJ1-1; D gene ambiguous. CDR1 and CDR2 (germline): SEHNR, FQNEAQ (reference sequence). V was trimmed by 1 base and J by 10 bases, leaving 10 bases between them. This CDR3 comprises 12 residues. This CDR3 reads CASSLEMRSAFF. As DNA, the CDR3 is TGTGCCAGCAGCTTAGAGATGCGTTCAGCTTTCTTT.

The CDR3 DNA reads TGTGCCAGCATTTTGCCGGGGTCTAATGAAAAACTGTTTTTT. Residues: CASILPGSNEKLFF. The chain couples TRBV2 to TRBJ1-4; D ambiguous. CDR1 is SNHLY and CDR2 is FYNNEI in the germline V gene. The CDR3 sequence is 14 residues long. V was trimmed by 7 bases and J by 3 bases, leaving 12 bases between them.

The chain carries TRBV12-5 and TRBJ1-6, with 8 nucleotides matching TRBD1. The J segment lost 0 bases and the V segment lost 6 bases, leaving 10 bases of the junction unmatched. This CDR3 comprises 18 residues. Germline V gene lookup returns CDR1 LGHNT and CDR2 FRNRAP. The CDR3 nucleotides read TGTGCTAGTGGCCCCGGACAGGGAATTACCTCCTATAATTCACCCCTCCACTTT. Translating it yields CASGPGQGITSYNSPLHF.

The V and J genes are TRBV7-9 and TRBJ2-1; TRBD2 matches at 7 bases. This CDR3 region has 15 residues. Germline loops: CDR1 SEHNR, CDR2 FQNEAQ (reference sequence). The V segment lost 5 bases and the J segment 12 bases; nucleotides outside the gene matches: 16. CDR3: CASSLGGGDYPPQFF. CDR3 in DNA: TGTGCCAGCAGCCTTGGGGGGGGAGACTACCCACCGCAGTTCTTC.

The chain uses TRBV19 and TRBJ1-2, with 9 bases matching TRBD1. Germline V gene lookup returns CDR1 LNHDA and CDR2 SQIVND (reference sequence). J gave up 2 bases and V 5 bases, and 6 bases lay outside the gene matches. This CDR3 is 15 amino acids long. As DNA, the CDR3 is TGTGCCAGTAGTTCACGGACAGGGGCAAACTATGGCTACACCTTC. Its translation is CASSSRTGANYGYTF.

V gene TRBV7-9 combines with J gene TRBJ1-2; D remains unclear. The length of the CDR3 is 10 residues. Trimming removed 5 bases at V and 8 bases at J, with 6 bases between. Germline-derived CDR1 and CDR2 are SEHNR and FQNEAQ (reference sequence). The CDR3 nucleotides are TGTGCCAGCAGCCCGGGGGGCTACACCTTC. Translating it yields CASSPGGYTF.

V gene TRBV10-3 combines with J gene TRBJ2-1; 10 nucleotides line up with TRBD1. The ends lost 10 bases at V and 7 bases at J; junction bases unmatched: 10. Germline loops: CDR1 ENHRY, CDR2 SYGVKD. This CDR3 region has 14 residues. The CDR3 sequence: CASSGQGILNEQFF. For the CDR3, the DNA is TGTGCCAGCTCGGGACAGGGGATTTTGAATGAGCAGTTCTTC.

This clone has just one count. This chain uses TRBV7-9 with TRBJ1-2; TRBD1 aligns across 8 bases. The germline V gene has CDR1 SEHNR and CDR2 FQNEAQ (reference sequence). With 5 bases clipped from V and 8 bases from J, the junction kept 13 bases outside the gene matches. The CDR3 contains 15 residues. The DNA for the CDR3 is TGTGCCAGCAGCACCCAGGACAGGGCCCGGGTGGGCTACACCTTC. Translation gives CASSTQDRARVGYTF.

The V gene is TRBV5-5, the J gene TRBJ2-5, with D maybe TRBD1 (6 bases). Per the germline V gene, CDR1 is SGHKS and CDR2 is YYEKEE (reference sequence). V lost 3 bases and J 5 bases, leaving 14 bases between the germline ends. CDR3 length: 14 residues. The CDR3 region is CASSSNTGSETQYF. The DNA for the CDR3 is TGTGCCAGCAGCTCAAATACAGGGAGCGAGACCCAGTACTTC.

V and J are TRBV4-1 and TRBJ1-1; 7 bases align to TRBD1. In germline, CDR1 is MGHRA, CDR2 YSYEKL. The junction had 5 bases not matched to a gene; V was cut back by 2 bases and J by 5 bases. The CDR3 is 14 amino acids. The CDR3 bases are TGCGCCAGCAGCCAACAACAGGGGTGGACTGAAGCTTTCTTT. It specifies CASSQQQGWTEAFF.

The rearrangement uses TRBV14 and TRBJ2-7; 7 bases fit TRBD2. The CDR3 totals 15 residues. The V gene's germline CDR1 is SGHDN and CDR2 FVKESK. V shed 6 bases, J shed 0 bases, and the junction held 8 bases outside the gene matches. Written as DNA, the CDR3 is TGTGCCAGCAGGCCACCCCGGGACTACTCCTACGAGCAGTACTTC. Translating gives CASRPPRDYSYEQYF.

The count of this clone is one. This chain links TRBV18 with TRBJ2-2; weak D call: TRBD2 (6 bases). This CDR3 has 15 amino acids. Trimming left V 3 bases short and J 6 bases short, with 14 bases between. Germline CDR1 reads KGHSH; CDR2 reads LQKENI. Here the CDR3 reads CASSPRGGDAGELFF. The CDR3 nucleotides are TGTGCCAGCTCACCCCGAGGCGGGGATGCCGGGGAGCTGTTTTTT.

The chain has TRBV30 and TRBJ1-2; D uncertain. CDR1 is GTSNPN and CDR2 is SVGIG in the germline V gene (reference sequence). The CDR3 sequence is 11 residues long. The V gene lost 0 bases and the J gene lost 7 bases, with 6 bases spanning the gap. The CDR3 here is CAWSVRSGYTF. The CDR3 DNA is TGTGCCTGGAGTGTTAGGAGTGGCTACACCTTC.

This sequence joins TRBV19 and TRBJ2-1, with 8 bases that match TRBD2. Germline assignment: CDR1 LNHDA and CDR2 SQIVND (reference sequence). This CDR3 is built from 14 residues. V lost 5 bases, J lost 6 bases, and 6 bases stayed unmatched. CDR3 sequence reads: CASSGAGDRNEQFF. The CDR3 region has the DNA TGTGCCAGTAGTGGAGCGGGGGATCGCAATGAGCAGTTCTTC.